These 16 T cell receptor beta chains share one sample of origin, sequenced in a study of CD8+ T cells in alopecia areata. Extraction of RNA preceded its reverse transcription into cDNA, which served as the sequencing template. Libraries were prepared by immunoSEQ multiplex PCR; TCRdb keeps only in-frame clonotypes and omits some of them. The table lists 100,000 to 150,000 clones, more than 40% of them singletons, with under 20% in the top ten. Specimen: CD8+ T cells sorted from blood, collected at week 0. Source of these receptors: a human donor with alopecia areata.

This clone was recorded only once. Distinct nucleotide sequences in the sample also encode this CDR3. The chain uses TRBV5-6 and TRBJ1-5; no definite D call. Germline-derived CDR1 and CDR2 are SGHDT and YYEEEE. Between the trimmed V and J ends, which lost 2 bases and 5 bases, there was a span of 5 bases. This CDR3 has 12 residues. The CDR3, as DNA: TGTGCCAGCAGCTTTGGAGATCAGCCCCAGCATTTT. Translated: CASSFGDQPQHF.

Note on this clone: Just one base apart from a much larger clone, this may be a read error. This specimen includes other DNA sequences encoding the same CDR3. The rearrangement links TRBV23-1 to TRBJ1-1; possibly TRBD1 for D (5 bases). TRBV23-1 belongs to the ORF category, with a function that is uncertain. V shed 4 bases and J shed 1 base, with 16 bases lying between them. This CDR3 has 16 residues. The CDR3 is CASSLRGLGENTEAFF. The CDR3 nucleotides are TGCGCCAGCAGTCTTAGGGGCTTAGGGGAGAACACTGAAGCTTTCTTT.

The chain couples TRBV7-9 to TRBJ2-1, with 8 bases lining up with TRBD1. V lost 4 bases to trimming and J lost 7 bases; unmatched junction nucleotides: 12. Per germline, CDR1 SEHNR and CDR2 FQNEAQ (reference sequence). The CDR3 runs to 16 residues. CDR3 protein: CASSYGGRGQVNEQFF. DNA of the CDR3: TGTGCCAGCAGCTACGGGGGCAGGGGGCAAGTAAATGAGCAGTTCTTC.

The rearrangement links TRBV4-1 to TRBJ1-2, with 9 bases identical to TRBD1. Germline V gene lookup returns CDR1 MGHRA and CDR2 YSYEKL. This CDR3 has 16 residues. V was clipped by 1 base and J by 2 bases; unmatched bases: 5. DNA of the CDR3: TGCGCCAGCAGCCAAGGACCCGGGACAGGGAACTATGGCTACACCTTC. It specifies CASSQGPGTGNYGYTF.

CDR3 sequence reads: CASSDTGGEETQYF. CDR3 bases: TGTGCCAGCAGCGACACAGGGGGCGAGGAGACCCAGTACTTC. The chain employs TRBV5-6 and TRBJ2-5; 9 nucleotides line up with TRBD1. The CDR3 is 14 residues long. The J segment lost 5 bases and the V segment lost 4 bases, leaving 6 bases of the junction unmatched. Germline CDR1 reads SGHDT; CDR2 reads YYEEEE.

V is TRBV27 and J is TRBJ2-7; TRBD1 aligns across 8 bases. The CDR3 is 14 amino acids. Germline V lookup: CDR1 MNHEY, CDR2 SMNVEV (reference sequence). The V segment lost 2 bases and the J segment 2 bases; nucleotides outside the gene matches: 2. CDR3 sequence reads: CASSLQGATYEQYF. The CDR3 bases are TGTGCCAGCAGTTTACAGGGGGCGACCTACGAGCAGTACTTC.

V gene TRBV29-1 combines with J gene TRBJ1-2; D remains unclear. Trimming stripped 0 bases from V and 2 bases from J, with 10 bases between. The CDR3 spans 14 residues. Germline CDR1 is SQVTM and CDR2 is ANQGSEA. The CDR3 nucleotides are TGCAGCGTTGAAGATCCAAGGAGGAACTATGGCTACACCTTC. Encoded protein: CSVEDPRRNYGYTF.

J is TRBJ1-2 and V is TRBV6-6; tentative D call: TRBD1 (6 bases). CDR1 and CDR2 (germline): MNHNY, SVGAGI (reference sequence). The CDR3 is 16 residues long. V lost 5 bases to trimming and J lost 2 bases, with 18 bases between them. CDR3: CASSPSIRGPNYGYTF. DNA for the CDR3: TGTGCCAGCAGTCCCTCAATCAGGGGACCCAACTATGGCTACACCTTC.

DNA of the CDR3: TGTGCCAGCAGCTACCGGGACAGCCACAATGAGCAGTTCTTC. It codes for CASSYRDSHNEQFF. V gene TRBV7-3 combines with J gene TRBJ2-1; the match to TRBD1 covers 7 bases. The CDR3 has 14 amino acids. Germline V gene sequence: CDR1 SGHTA, CDR2 FQGTGA. V lost 4 bases, J lost 5 bases, and 5 bases stayed unmatched.

This clone turned up a few times. The V and J genes are TRBV29-1 and TRBJ2-3; 12 bases agree with TRBD2. Germline loops: CDR1 SQVTM, CDR2 ANQGSEA. This CDR3 is built from 14 residues. The J segment lost 7 bases and the V segment lost 6 bases, leaving 8 bases of the junction unmatched. In DNA form, the CDR3 reads TGCAGCGTGACTAGCGGGGGAGAACCAAATACGCAGTATTTT. Its protein is CSVTSGGEPNTQYF.

In its sample, this clone was seen a few times. The rearrangement uses TRBV5-6 and TRBJ2-1, with a weak D call TRBD1 (6 bases). Trimming took off 4 bases at V and 4 bases at J, with 12 bases between the two ends. In germline, CDR1 is SGHDT, CDR2 YYEEEE. This CDR3 has 14 residues. CDR3 sequence (DNA): TGTGCCAGCAGCCCGGGACACCTATACAATGAGCAGTTCTTC. Protein: CASSPGHLYNEQFF.

The chain recombines TRBV4-1 with TRBJ1-1; a weak D match, TRBD1 (5 bases). The V end was cut by 1 base, the J end by 4 bases, with 10 bases between. The CDR3 consists of 14 residues. CDR1 is MGHRA and CDR2 is YSYEKL in the germline V gene. The CDR3 coding sequence is TGCGCCAGCAGCCAAGGGGGCTTTGGCACTGAAGCTTTCTTT. Encoded protein: CASSQGGFGTEAFF.

This chain joins TRBV27 and TRBJ1-5; maybe TRBD1 (6 bases). Germline CDR1 reads MNHEY; CDR2 reads SMNVEV (reference sequence). V was trimmed by 6 bases and J by 5 bases, leaving 11 bases between them. This CDR3 contains 13 residues. Here the CDR3 reads CASSQGIHQPQHF. The CDR3 bases are TGTGCCAGCAGCCAGGGGATCCATCAGCCCCAGCATTTT.

This clone was seen a few times. V usage is TRBV5-1 and J usage is TRBJ2-3; TRBD1 is a possible D gene (6 bases). Germline CDR1 reads SGHRS; CDR2 reads YFSETQ. V was trimmed by 0 bases and J by 0 bases, leaving 8 bases between them. The length of the CDR3 is 15 residues. In nucleotides, the CDR3 is TGCGCCAGCAGCTTGGTAGGGGGTAGCACAGATACGCAGTATTTT. Its protein is CASSLVGGSTDTQYF.

The rearrangement uses TRBV30 and TRBJ2-1; either TRBD1 or TRBD2 may fit D (5 bases each). Trimming cost V 7 bases and J 3 bases, with 13 bases left between them. CDR3 length: 13 residues. Per germline, CDR1 GTSNPN and CDR2 SVGIG (reference sequence). The CDR3 DNA reads as TGTGCCTCAAGGGACCCCAACTACAATGAGCAGTTCTTC. Translating gives CASRDPNYNEQFF.

V gene TRBV27 combines with J gene TRBJ1-2; the D is unclear. Germline V gene data show CDR1 as MNHEY and CDR2 as SMNVEV (reference sequence). Deletions cut 5 bases from V and 4 bases from J, with 14 bases between. The CDR3 spans 14 residues. CDR3 DNA sequence: TGTGCCAGCAGTCCAACGAGACGCGGCTATGGCTACACCTTC. It yields the protein CASSPTRRGYGYTF.